These T cell receptor beta chains were read from a single sample in a study of blood T cell repertoires in COVID-19. Profiled with immunoSEQ multiplex PCR; TCRdb holds only in-frame clones, not every one. The repertoire holds 85,000 to 130,000 clones, with about 80% as singletons. Sequenced sample: peripheral blood. These receptor sequences come from a woman older than 75 with active or convalescent COVID-19. The CDR3 runs from the conserved cysteine through the conserved F or W. A D gene is named only where the DNA matches it firmly. For some rows the clone size is stated as once, few or many, or as a class when expanded; others skip it.

J: TRBJ2-7
size: .
D: TRBD2
V: TRBV5-1
CDR3: CASSVGLAGQSYEQYF
DNA: TGCGCCAGCAGTGTGGGACTAGCGGGGCAATCCTACGAGCAGTACTTC

J: TRBJ2-5
size: .
D: .
V: TRBV14
CDR3: CASSQLDITGTQYF
DNA: TGTGCCAGCAGCCAGCTAGATATCACGGGGACCCAGTACTTC

J: TRBJ2-7
size: few
D: .
V: TRBV5-1
CDR3: CASSFRAEQYF
DNA: TGCGCCAGCAGCTTCAGGGCCGAGCAGTACTTC

J: TRBJ1-2
size: .
D: TRBD1
V: TRBV28
CDR3: CASRGTGRDYGYTF
DNA: TGTGCCAGCAGAGGGACAGGGAGGGACTATGGCTACACCTTC

J: TRBJ2-1
size: once
D: TRBD1
V: TRBV18
CDR3: CASSPPVGRGRNNEQFF
DNA: TGTGCCAGCTCACCACCGGTTGGCAGGGGGAGAAACAATGAGCAGTTCTTC

J: TRBJ1-1
size: .
D: .
V: TRBV5-1
CDR3: CASSREGKASGFF
DNA: TGCGCCAGCAGCCGGGAGGGGAAGGCAAGTGGTTTCTTT

J: TRBJ1-2
size: .
D: .
V: TRBV5-1
CDR3: CASSLAVAEGGYTF
DNA: TGCGCCAGCAGCTTGGCGGTTGCAGAGGGCGGCTACACCTTC

J: TRBJ2-5
size: .
D: .
V: TRBV5-1
CDR3: CASSLAGQRMGETQYF
DNA: TGCGCCAGCAGCTTGGCTGGACAGCGGATGGGAGAGACCCAGTACTTC

J: TRBJ1-6
size: medium-sized
D: .
V: TRBV5-3
CDR3: CARKELSSYNSPLHF
DNA: TGTGCCAGAAAGGAGTTGAGCTCCTATAATTCACCCCTCCACTTT

J: TRBJ1-1
size: .
D: .
V: TRBV30
CDR3: CAWRARGEAFF
DNA: TGTGCCTGGAGGGCCCGGGGGGAAGCTTTCTTT

J: TRBJ1-2
size: .
D: .
V: TRBV9
CDR3: CASSVEGGVGYTF
DNA: TGTGCCAGCAGCGTAGAGGGAGGGGTTGGCTACACCTTC

J: TRBJ1-5
size: .
D: .
V: TRBV25-1
CDR3: CASSDTGLNQPQHF
DNA: TGTGCCAGCAGTGATACAGGGCTAAACCAGCCCCAGCATTTT

J: TRBJ2-5
size: .
D: .
V: TRBV4-2
CDR3: CASSQVVNKAGAEETQYF
DNA: TGTGCCAGCAGCCAAGTTGTCAATAAGGCAGGGGCGGAAGAGACCCAGTACTTC

J: TRBJ2-5
size: once
D: .
V: TRBV28
CDR3: CASSLGGAGRETQYF
DNA: TGTGCCAGCAGTTTAGGCGGGGCGGGGCGGGAGACCCAGTACTTC

J: TRBJ1-6
size: .
D: TRBD1
V: TRBV19
CDR3: CASSSSGQGGSPLHF
DNA: TGTGCCAGTAGTTCATCAGGACAGGGAGGGTCACCCCTCCACTTT

J: TRBJ1-2
size: .
D: TRBD1
V: TRBV12-3/TRBV12-4
CDR3: CASRTGDGYGYTF
DNA: TGTGCCAGCAGGACAGGGGATGGCTATGGCTACACCTTC

J: TRBJ2-1
size: .
D: TRBD1
V: TRBV6-4
CDR3: CASSLDPGTGGAYEQFF
DNA: TGTGCCAGCAGTCTCGACCCTGGGACAGGGGGCGCCTATGAGCAGTTCTTC

J: TRBJ2-7
size: .
D: TRBD1
V: TRBV28
CDR3: CASSTYPGDRGYEQYF
DNA: TGTGCCAGCAGCACGTACCCGGGGGACAGGGGCTACGAGCAGTACTTC

J: TRBJ1-1
size: .
D: .
V: TRBV7-2
CDR3: CASSLGESNTEAFF
DNA: TGTGCCAGCAGCTTAGGGGAGAGTAACACTGAAGCTTTCTTT

J: TRBJ2-3
size: .
D: .
V: TRBV2
CDR3: CASNGLTDTQYF
DNA: TGTGCCAGCAACGGGTTGACAGATACGCAGTATTTT

J: TRBJ1-5
size: once
D: .
V: TRBV30
CDR3: CAWRTAGEGQPQHF
DNA: TGTGCCTGGAGAACCGCGGGAGAGGGACAGCCCCAGCATTTT

J: TRBJ1-2
size: once
D: .
V: TRBV19
CDR3: CATQSGGWGHGYTF
DNA: TGTGCCACCCAGAGCGGGGGCTGGGGACATGGCTACACCTTC

J: TRBJ2-5
size: .
D: .
V: TRBV15
CDR3: CATSRDPATQETQYF
DNA: TGTGCCACCAGCAGAGATCCCGCTACCCAAGAGACCCAGTACTTC

J: TRBJ2-5
size: .
D: .
V: TRBV2
CDR3: CASRTAPWGTQYF
DNA: TGTGCCTCAAGGACAGCCCCTTGGGGGACCCAGTACTTC

J: TRBJ1-6
size: .
D: .
V: TRBV28
CDR3: CASSFQGQNNSPLHF
DNA: TGTGCCAGCAGTTTCCAGGGGCAGAATAATTCACCCCTCCACTTT

J: TRBJ2-3
size: .
D: .
V: TRBV30
CDR3: CAWSVIWGVTQYF
DNA: TGTGCCTGGAGTGTTATTTGGGGGGTCACGCAGTATTTT

J: TRBJ2-1
size: .
D: .
V: TRBV3-1/TRBV3-2
CDR3: CASSQGEVRWGPEQFF
DNA: TGTGCCAGCAGCCAAGGTGAAGTCAGGTGGGGGCCTGAGCAGTTCTTC

J: TRBJ1-4
size: .
D: .
V: TRBV5-1
CDR3: CASSYIGDNEKLFF
DNA: TGCGCCAGCAGCTATATCGGGGATAATGAAAAACTGTTTTTT

J: TRBJ2-3
size: .
D: TRBD1
V: TRBV5-8
CDR3: CASSWLGQGTDTQYF
DNA: TGTGCCAGCAGCTGGCTAGGACAGGGAACAGATACGCAGTATTTT

J: TRBJ1-5
size: .
D: .
V: TRBV19
CDR3: CASSISGSLNQPQHF
DNA: TGTGCCAGTAGTATTTCAGGGTCGCTCAATCAGCCCCAGCATTTT

J: TRBJ2-2
size: .
D: .
V: TRBV7-2
CDR3: CASSYRVTGELFF
DNA: TGTGCCAGCAGCTACAGGGTCACCGGGGAGCTGTTTTTT

J: TRBJ2-7
size: .
D: TRBD2
V: TRBV4-2
CDR3: CASSQPGLADEQYF
DNA: TGTGCCAGCAGCCAACCGGGACTAGCGGACGAGCAGTACTTC

J: TRBJ2-5
size: once
D: .
V: TRBV18
CDR3: CASSRAGVVETQYF
DNA: TGTGCCAGCTCAAGAGCAGGGGTGGTAGAGACCCAGTACTTC

J: TRBJ1-6
size: .
D: .
V: TRBV5-1
CDR3: CASRSGAGLMARSPLHF
DNA: TGCGCCAGCAGAAGCGGGGCAGGGTTGATGGCCCGGTCACCCCTCCACTTT

J: TRBJ2-5
size: .
D: TRBD1
V: TRBV24-1
CDR3: CATSDSGGETQYF
DNA: TGTGCCACCAGTGATTCAGGGGGAGAGACCCAGTACTTC

J: TRBJ1-2
size: .
D: .
V: TRBV19
CDR3: CASSVQMNYGYTF
DNA: TGTGCCAGTAGCGTACAGATGAACTATGGCTACACCTTC

J: TRBJ2-3
size: .
D: TRBD2
V: TRBV24-1
CDR3: CATSDSRAGGSTDTQYF
DNA: TGTGCCACCAGTGATTCAAGAGCGGGAGGGAGCACAGATACGCAGTATTTT

J: TRBJ1-1
size: once
D: .
V: TRBV5-1
CDR3: CASSPDKNTEAFF
DNA: TGCGCCAGCAGCCCCGACAAGAACACTGAAGCTTTCTTT

J: TRBJ1-1
size: once
D: .
V: TRBV28
CDR3: CASSLVGRKETEAFF
DNA: TGTGCCAGCAGTTTGGTAGGGAGGAAGGAAACTGAAGCTTTCTTT

J: TRBJ1-5
size: .
D: .
V: TRBV2
CDR3: CASSPLVAGNQPQHF
DNA: TGTGCCAGCAGTCCTCTAGTCGCAGGGAATCAGCCCCAGCATTTT

J: TRBJ1-6
size: few
D: .
V: TRBV11-2
CDR3: CASSLERANNSPLHF
DNA: TGTGCCAGCAGCTTAGAACGAGCCAATAATTCACCCCTCCACTTT

J: TRBJ1-6
size: .
D: .
V: TRBV9
CDR3: CASSVGQHYNSPLHF
DNA: TGTGCCAGCAGCGTTGGACAGCATTATAATTCACCCCTCCACTTT

J: TRBJ2-7
size: .
D: TRBD2
V: TRBV6-6
CDR3: CASSYSSGGGLGQQYF
DNA: TGTGCCAGCAGTTACTCGTCGGGGGGGGGTCTCGGACAGCAGTACTTC

J: TRBJ1-1
size: once
D: .
V: TRBV18
CDR3: CASSPSARGPGAFF
DNA: TGTGCCAGCTCACCATCAGCCAGGGGCCCTGGCGCTTTCTTT

J: TRBJ2-7
size: once
D: .
V: TRBV18
CDR3: CASSPGLSYEQYF
DNA: TGTGCCAGCTCACCAGGGCTCAGCTACGAGCAGTACTTC

J: TRBJ1-1
size: .
D: TRBD1
V: TRBV27
CDR3: CASSLDRAFNTEAFF
DNA: TGTGCCAGCAGTTTGGACAGGGCCTTTAACACTGAAGCTTTCTTT

J: TRBJ2-7
size: .
D: TRBD2
V: TRBV10-3
CDR3: CAISEAGDAYEQYF
DNA: TGTGCCATCAGTGAAGCGGGGGATGCCTACGAGCAGTACTTC